The 23 T cell receptor beta chains presented below share a single source sample, sequenced in a study of T cell repertoires in cytomegalovirus infection. Via MiXCR, TCRdb re-called the reads, giving one row per CDR3 protein. The data contain 150,000 to 200,000 distinct CDR3 sequences, 8% to 10% of them singletons. Sequencing used PBMCs. Receptor source: a human donor in good health (CMV status not recorded). Some clones in this sample may be carry-over from other donors' samples.

A single count supports this clonotype. The chain recombines TRBV20-1 with TRBJ1-5, with D possibly being TRBD1 (5 bases). Germline CDR1 reads DFQATT; CDR2 reads SNEGSKA (reference sequence). The V end lost 6 bases, the J end lost 4 bases, and 10 bases lay between the germline ends. This CDR3 region has 12 residues. The CDR3 protein is CSALGENQPQHF. In DNA form, the CDR3 reads TGCAGTGCCCTGGGGGAAAATCAGCCCCAGCATTTT.

This clonotype was counted at least ten times. V gene TRBV7-2 combines with J gene TRBJ2-1; 7 nucleotides agree with TRBD2. Germline CDR1 is SGHTA and CDR2 is FQGNSA. V lost 1 base to trimming and J lost 3 bases; unmatched junction nucleotides: 9. CDR3 length equals 17 residues. The CDR3 spells CASSLGTGRGSYNEQFF. Written as DNA, the CDR3 is TGTGCCAGCAGCTTAGGGACCGGGCGGGGGAGCTACAATGAGCAGTTCTTC.

This clonotype was counted ten times or more. V usage is TRBV11-2 and J usage is TRBJ1-3; D gene uncertain. From germline, CDR1 is SGHAT and CDR2 FQNNGV. V was clipped by 3 bases and J by 5 bases, with 17 bases between them. CDR3 length: 16 residues. DNA of the CDR3: TGTGCCAGCAGCTTCCGAGAAGCCCCTAGCAGAAACACCATATATTTT. Translating it yields CASSFREAPSRNTIYF.

This sequence joins TRBV29-1 and TRBJ1-1, with D possibly being TRBD1 (6 bases). Germline loops: CDR1 SQVTM, CDR2 ANQGSEA. The CDR3 length is 13 residues. The DNA of the CDR3 is TGCAGGGGGAGGGGGGGGGGTTACACTGAAGCTTTCTTT. Protein sequence: CRGRGGGYTEAFF.

The rearrangement uses TRBV14 and TRBJ2-1; possibly TRBD1 or TRBD2 for D (5 bases each). Trimming pared 2 bases from V and 8 bases from J, leaving 22 bases between. Germline V gives CDR1 SGHDN, CDR2 FVKESK. This CDR3 contains 17 residues. DNA for the CDR3: TGTGCCAGCAGCCAAAAAGATACGGGACCGGTTGTGCATGAGCAGTTCTTC. Protein product: CASSQKDTGPVVHEQFF.

The chain links TRBV6-2 or TRBV6-3 to TRBJ2-3; D possibly corresponds to TRBD2 (6 bases). CDR3 length: 17 amino acids. Between the trimmed V and J ends, which lost 5 bases and 0 bases, there was a span of 18 bases. CDR1 and CDR2 from the germline V gene are MNHEY and SVGEGT. CDR3 loop: CASSHRSAGGSTDTQYF. The CDR3 DNA follows: TGTGCCAGCAGTCATCGGTCGGCCGGGGGTAGCACAGATACGCAGTATTTT.

This clonotype was seen repeatedly, ten times or more. The chain combines TRBV7-8 with TRBJ1-1; no firm D call. The CDR3 totals 16 residues. Trimming shortened V by 2 bases and J by 0 bases, and 13 bases separated the two germline ends. Germline CDR1 and CDR2: SGHVS and FQNEAQ. CDR3: CASSLQTMTLNTEAFF. In DNA, the CDR3 is TGTGCCAGCAGCTTACAGACCATGACCTTGAACACTGAAGCTTTCTTT.

This clonotype was seen ten or more times. The rearrangement links TRBV7-9 to TRBJ2-1; D unclear. Germline CDR1 reads SEHNR; CDR2 reads FQNEAQ (reference sequence). This CDR3 comprises 13 residues. The V end lost 2 bases, the J end lost 10 bases, and 12 bases lay between the germline ends. The CDR3 loop reads CASSLLSAREQFF. The DNA of the CDR3 is TGTGCCAGCAGCTTACTATCGGCCCGCGAGCAGTTCTTC. Full variable domain (missing parts from reference TRBV7-9 and TRBJ2-1): DTGVSQNPRHKITKRGQNVTFRCDPISEHNRLYWYRQTLGQGPEFLTYFQNEAQLEKSRLLSDRFSAERPKGSFSTLEIQRTEQGDSAMYLCASSLLSAREQFFGPGTRLTVL.

This rearrangement joins TRBV28 to TRBJ1-3, with D unclear. Per germline, CDR1 MDHEN and CDR2 SYDVKM. V was cut by 6 bases and J by 4 bases, with 4 bases left in between. The CDR3 contains 11 residues. CDR3 DNA: TGTGCCAGCAGATACGGAAACACCATATATTTT. It is translated as CASRYGNTIYF.

This clonotype was seen at least ten times. The V and J genes are TRBV6-6 and TRBJ2-5, with a weak D call TRBD1 (5 bases). The ends were cut back, 0 bases at V and 0 bases at J, with 14 bases in the middle. CDR1 is MNHNY, CDR2 SVGAGI, per germline (reference sequence). CDR3 length equals 17 residues. The CDR3 spells CASSYSTASGYQETQYF. CDR3 sequence (DNA): TGTGCCAGCAGTTACTCAACGGCATCAGGGTACCAAGAGACCCAGTACTTC.

The chain links TRBV2 to TRBJ2-7; TRBD1 matches at 9 bases. V dropped 7 bases and J dropped 4; count of bases not matched to a gene: 8. CDR1 is SNHLY, CDR2 FYNNEI, per germline. This CDR3 is 14 amino acids long. The CDR3 protein is CASKLQGAGYEQYF. As DNA, the CDR3 is TGTGCCAGCAAGTTACAGGGGGCCGGGTACGAGCAGTACTTC.

This clonotype showed up many times. V usage is TRBV12-3 or TRBV12-4 and J usage is TRBJ2-5, with D uncertain. CDR3 size: 13 residues. V was trimmed by 3 bases and J by 0 bases, leaving 5 bases between them. CDR3 nucleotide sequence: TGTGCCAGCAGTTTTCGCCACCAAGAGACCCAGTACTTC. It yields the protein CASSFRHQETQYF.

This clonotype turned up a few times. This sequence joins TRBV28 and TRBJ1-3; 8 bases fit TRBD1. The CDR3 loop spans 13 amino acids. Germline V gene data show CDR1 as MDHEN and CDR2 as SYDVKM. The V and J ends lost 6 bases and 6 bases, in that order; junction bases with no gene match: 4. In DNA, the CDR3 is TGTGCCAGCAGCACAGGGGGTGAAAACACCATATATTTT. Protein: CASSTGGENTIYF.

This clonotype has only a few counts. The gene calls are TRBV28 and TRBJ2-7, with 9 bases aligning to TRBD2. The ends lost 2 bases at V and 7 bases at J; junction bases unmatched: 12. The CDR3 is 16 residues long. Germline CDR1 and CDR2: MDHEN and SYDVKM. CDR3 DNA: TGTGCCAGCAGTTTACCCCCTGGAGCGGGAGGTAATGAGCAGTACTTC. This sequence encodes CASSLPPGAGGNEQYF.

V is TRBV7-8 and J is TRBJ2-5, with 9 bases that match TRBD1. Germline-derived CDR1 and CDR2 are SGHVS and FQNEAQ. The V and J ends lost 1 base and 1 base, in that order; junction bases with no gene match: 4. CDR3 length: 16 residues. The CDR3 DNA is TGTGCCAGCAGCTTAGAGGGGACAGGGACCCAAGAGACCCAGTACTTC. Protein: CASSLEGTGTQETQYF. The entire variable domain, with the rest obtained from reference TRBV7-8 and TRBJ2-5, is as follows: GAGVSQSPRYKVAKRGQDVALRCDPISGHVSLFWYQQALGQGPEFLTYFQNEAQLDKSGLPSDRFFAERPEGSVSTLKIQRTQQEDSAVYLCASSLEGTGTQETQYFGPGTRLLVL.

The chain couples TRBV6-2 or TRBV6-3 to TRBJ2-3; the D is unclear. The germline V gene encodes CDR1 MNHEY and CDR2 SVGEGT. The V gene lost 5 bases and the J gene lost 2 bases, with 14 bases spanning the gap. The CDR3 is 15 residues long. The CDR3 loop is CASSERHGYTDTQYF. In nucleotides, the CDR3 is TGTGCCAGCAGTGAAAGGCATGGATACACAGATACGCAGTATTTT.

The chain joins TRBV28 to TRBJ2-7, with 12 bases matching TRBD2. The J segment lost 4 bases and the V segment lost 8 bases, leaving 9 bases of the junction unmatched. CDR3 size: 15 residues. Germline CDR1 reads MDHEN; CDR2 reads SYDVKM. CDR3 region: CASGRTSGEIYEQYF. In DNA form, the CDR3 reads TGTGCCAGCGGCCGGACTAGCGGGGAGATTTACGAGCAGTACTTC.

This clonotype came up a few times. The genes are TRBV11-2 and TRBJ1-5; D is perhaps TRBD1 (6 bases). The V end lost 6 bases, the J end lost 4 bases, and 13 bases lay between the germline ends. In germline, CDR1 is SGHAT, CDR2 FQNNGV. The CDR3 loop spans 14 amino acids. The CDR3 protein is CASRNDRSNQPQHF. DNA of the CDR3: TGTGCCAGCAGGAACGACAGGAGTAATCAGCCCCAGCATTTT.

As to this clonotype: An end of the junction does not agree with germline; a read error may underlie this. The V gene is TRBV6-8, the J gene TRBJ2-1, with TRBD2 identical over 12 bases. This CDR3 contains 14 residues. Germline V gene data show CDR1 as MNHGY and CDR2 as SAAAGT. The CDR3 DNA reads as TGTGCCAACAGTAGGACTAGCGGGATGTATGAGCAGTTCTTC. Its protein is CANSRTSGMYEQFF.

This clonotype has a count of ten or more. V and J are TRBV7-6 and TRBJ2-7; TRBD2 is a possible D gene (5 bases). The CDR3 spans 13 residues. Trimming pared 5 bases from V and 6 bases from J, leaving 14 bases between. Germline V gene sequence: CDR1 SGHVS, CDR2 FNYEAQ. CDR3 sequence reads: CASSASGTREQYF. CDR3 sequence (DNA): TGTGCCAGCAGCGCGTCGGGAACCCGCGAGCAGTACTTC.

Ten or more counts support this clonotype. The rearrangement links TRBV7-2 to TRBJ2-1; 9 nucleotides match TRBD1. CDR1 and CDR2 (germline): SGHTA, FQGNSA. The V gene end was trimmed by 5 bases and the J gene end by 9 bases; junction bases not matched to a gene: 8. The CDR3 sequence is 14 residues long. This CDR3 is CASSGRTGEVEQFF. CDR3 in DNA: TGTGCCAGCAGCGGACGGACAGGGGAAGTTGAGCAGTTCTTC. The whole variable domain, remainder taken from reference TRBV7-2 and TRBJ2-1, is GAGVSQSPSNKVTEKGKDVELRCDPISGHTALYWYRQSLGQGLEFLIYFQGNSAPDKSGLPSDRFSAERTGGSVSTLTIQRTQQEDSAVYLCASSGRTGEVEQFFGPGTRLTVL.

This clonotype was detected many times. The chain links TRBV7-2 to TRBJ1-3; D unresolved. The CDR3 totals 13 residues. Germline V gene lookup returns CDR1 SGHTA and CDR2 FQGNSA. V was shortened by 1 base and J by 0 bases, with 1 base between the two germline ends. The CDR3: CASSLGSGNTIYF. In DNA, the CDR3 is TGTGCCAGCAGCTTAGGCTCTGGAAACACCATATATTTT.

This clonotype was seen many times. The V gene is TRBV2, the J gene TRBJ2-3, with D perhaps matching TRBD2 (6 bases). V was cut by 1 base and J by 3 bases, with 8 bases left in between. This CDR3 is built from 14 residues. Germline CDR1 and CDR2: SNHLY and FYNNEI. CDR3 amino acids: CASSEGLATDTQYF. In DNA form, the CDR3 reads TGTGCCAGCAGTGAAGGGCTAGCGACAGATACGCAGTATTTT. The full variable domain, rest sourced from reference TRBV2 and TRBJ2-3, is EPEVTQTPSHQVTQMGQEVILRCVPISNHLYFYWYRQILGQKVEFLVSFYNNEISEKSEIFDDQFSVERPDGSNFTLKIRSTKLEDSAMYFCASSEGLATDTQYFGPGTRLTVL.